The source of this T cell receptor (beta chain) is a study of cytomegalovirus exposure and HLA in healthy donors. Overall study findings and caveats: It was confirmed in vitro that a few of the CMV-associated chains were specific for CMV antigens. A list of around 150 TCR beta chains associated with cytomegalovirus was given. Most TCR sequences were seen very rarely across donors, but some public TCRs occurred in many. The classifier reportedly diagnosed cytomegalovirus status with high specificity and sensitivity.

Data came from immunoSEQ multiplex PCR; TCRdb stores just in-frame clones and leaves some out. The table shows around 200,000 clones, with around 82% occurring only once. The CDR3 is 13 residues long. The ends lost 6 bases at V and 3 bases at J; junction bases unmatched: 4. Germline V gives CDR1 LNHDA, CDR2 SQIVND (reference sequence). On this clone: The antigen is undetermined.

The J gene is TRBJ2-7, the V gene TRBV19; 8 bases match TRBD2. This clonotype was obtained from a young woman in good health and CMV-seropositive. Sequences were obtained from PBMCs. Here the CDR3 DNA reads TGTGCCAGTAGCCACGGGGGGGACTACGAGCAGTACTTC. This codes for CASSHGGDYEQYF.